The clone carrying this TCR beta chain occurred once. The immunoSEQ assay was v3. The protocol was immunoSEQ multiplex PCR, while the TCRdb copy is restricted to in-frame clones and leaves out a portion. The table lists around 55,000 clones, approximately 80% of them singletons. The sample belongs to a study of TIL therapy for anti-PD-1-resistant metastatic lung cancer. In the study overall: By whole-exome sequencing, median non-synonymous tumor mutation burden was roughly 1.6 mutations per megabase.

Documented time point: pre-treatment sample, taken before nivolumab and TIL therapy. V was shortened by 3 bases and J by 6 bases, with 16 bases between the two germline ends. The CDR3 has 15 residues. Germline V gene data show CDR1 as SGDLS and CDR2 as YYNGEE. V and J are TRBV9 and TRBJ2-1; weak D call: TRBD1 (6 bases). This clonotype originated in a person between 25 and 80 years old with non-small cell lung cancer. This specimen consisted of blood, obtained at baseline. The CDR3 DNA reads TGTGCCAGCAGCGCTTCAGGGGAGAGAGTCAATGAGCAGTTCTTC. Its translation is CASSASGERVNEQFF.